The clone carrying this T cell receptor beta chain was counted between two and nine times. The antigen is undetermined. This entry belongs to a study of T-cell memory formation after mild COVID-19. Study summary: For the most part, TCR clusters were specific to one donor.

V lost 3 bases and J 8 bases, leaving 13 bases between the germline ends. Per germline, CDR1 SEHNR and CDR2 FQNEAQ (reference sequence). This CDR3 has 13 residues. Study results and limitations: Confirmation of SARS-CoV-2 specificity was lacking for second-wave clones peaking day 37. The appearance of some responding clones in pre-infection memory suggested that cross-reactive memory joined.

TCRdb redid the calling of the 5' RACE reads with MiXCR, one entry per CDR3 protein. The sample contains under 350,000 distinct CDR3 sequences, about a sixth of which appear only once. The rearrangement joins TRBV7-9 to TRBJ1-2; D ambiguous. The specimen was PBMCs or a T cell subset sorted from them (not recorded which). This receptor was obtained from a man younger than 35 who had mild COVID-19 (a few samples of this study predate the infection). Cell type and time point are not known. CDR3 loop: CASSLNGRRGYTF. In DNA, the CDR3 is TGTGCCAGCAGCTTGAACGGTAGAAGGGGCTACACCTTC.